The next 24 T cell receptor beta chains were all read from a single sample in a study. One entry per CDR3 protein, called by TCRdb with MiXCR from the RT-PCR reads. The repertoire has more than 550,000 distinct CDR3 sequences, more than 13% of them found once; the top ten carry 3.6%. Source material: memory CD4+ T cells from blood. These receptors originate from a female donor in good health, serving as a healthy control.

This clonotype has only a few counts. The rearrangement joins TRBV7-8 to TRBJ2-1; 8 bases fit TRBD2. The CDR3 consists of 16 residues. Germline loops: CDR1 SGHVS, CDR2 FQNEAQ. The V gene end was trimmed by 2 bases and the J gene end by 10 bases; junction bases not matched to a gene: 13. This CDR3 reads CASSLTGTRPNYEQFF. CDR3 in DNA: TGTGCCAGCAGCTTAACCGGGACTAGGCCCAATTACGAGCAGTTCTTC.

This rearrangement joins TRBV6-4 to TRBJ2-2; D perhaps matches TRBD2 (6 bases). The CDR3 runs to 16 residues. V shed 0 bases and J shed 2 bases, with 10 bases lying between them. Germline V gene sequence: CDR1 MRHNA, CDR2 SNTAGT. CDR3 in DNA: TGTGCCAGCAGTGACTCGGTAGCGGCTAACACCGGGGAGCTGTTTTTT. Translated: CASSDSVAANTGELFF.

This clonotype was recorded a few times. Written as DNA, the CDR3 is TGTGCCAGCAGCCCTGGACAGGGGAGTAGCTATGGCTACACCTTC. It encodes CASSPGQGSSYGYTF. The chain is built from TRBV3-1 and TRBJ1-2; 9 nucleotides align to TRBD1. Trimming removed 4 bases from V and 4 bases from J; junction bases left unmatched: 7. The CDR3 is 15 residues long. Germline CDR1 and CDR2: LGHDT and YNNKEL (reference sequence).

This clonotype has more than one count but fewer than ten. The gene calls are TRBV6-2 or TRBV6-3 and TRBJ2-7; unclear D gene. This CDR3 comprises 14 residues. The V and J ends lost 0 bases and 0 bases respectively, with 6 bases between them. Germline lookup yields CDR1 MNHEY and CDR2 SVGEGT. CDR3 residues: CASSYSVPSYEQYF. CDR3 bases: TGTGCCAGCAGTTACTCAGTTCCCTCCTACGAGCAGTACTTC.

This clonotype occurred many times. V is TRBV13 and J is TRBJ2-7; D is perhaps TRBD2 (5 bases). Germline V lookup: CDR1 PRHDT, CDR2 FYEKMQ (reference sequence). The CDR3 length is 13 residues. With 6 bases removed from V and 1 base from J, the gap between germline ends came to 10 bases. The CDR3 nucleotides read TGTGCCAGCAGTGGGCGGGTATCCTACGAGCAGTACTTC. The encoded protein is CASSGRVSYEQYF.

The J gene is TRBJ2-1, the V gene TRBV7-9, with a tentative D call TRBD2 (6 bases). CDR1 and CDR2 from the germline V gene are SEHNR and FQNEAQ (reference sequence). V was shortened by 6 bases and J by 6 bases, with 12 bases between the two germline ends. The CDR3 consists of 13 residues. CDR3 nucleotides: TGTGCCAGCAGTCTACTAGCCAGCAATGAGCAGTTCTTC. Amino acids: CASSLLASNEQFF.

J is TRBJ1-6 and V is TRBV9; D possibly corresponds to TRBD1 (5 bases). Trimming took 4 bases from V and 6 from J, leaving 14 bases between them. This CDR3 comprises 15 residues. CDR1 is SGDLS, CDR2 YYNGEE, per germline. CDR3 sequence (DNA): TGTGCCAGCAGCCCTCGGGGCAGGCCTAATTCACCCCTCCACTTT. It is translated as CASSPRGRPNSPLHF.

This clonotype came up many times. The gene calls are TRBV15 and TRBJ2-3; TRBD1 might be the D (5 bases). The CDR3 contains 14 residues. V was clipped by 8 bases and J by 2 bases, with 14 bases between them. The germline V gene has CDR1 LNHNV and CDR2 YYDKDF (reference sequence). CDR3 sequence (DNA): TGTGCCACCGGGGCAGGGCCCCACACAGATACGCAGTATTTT. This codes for CATGAGPHTDTQYF.

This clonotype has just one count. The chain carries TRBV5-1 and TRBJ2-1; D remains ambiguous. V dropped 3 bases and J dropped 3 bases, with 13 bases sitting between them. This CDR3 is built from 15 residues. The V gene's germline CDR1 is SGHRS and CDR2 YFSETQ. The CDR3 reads CASSWTSEYYNEQFF. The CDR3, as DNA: TGCGCCAGCAGCTGGACCTCAGAATACTACAATGAGCAGTTCTTC.

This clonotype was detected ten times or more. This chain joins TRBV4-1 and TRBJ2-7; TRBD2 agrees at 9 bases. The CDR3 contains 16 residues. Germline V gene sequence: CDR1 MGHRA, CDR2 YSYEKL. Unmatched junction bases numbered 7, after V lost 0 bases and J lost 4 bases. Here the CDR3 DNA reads TGCGCCAGCAGCCAAGACAAGGGACTAGCTAAGTACGAGCAGTACTTC. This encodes CASSQDKGLAKYEQYF.

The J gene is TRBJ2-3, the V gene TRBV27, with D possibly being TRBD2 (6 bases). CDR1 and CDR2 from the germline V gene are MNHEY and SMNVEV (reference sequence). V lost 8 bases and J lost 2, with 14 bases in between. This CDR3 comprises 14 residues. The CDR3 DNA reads TGTGCCAGCTCCCGGGACTGGAACACAGATACGCAGTATTTT. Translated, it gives CASSRDWNTDTQYF.

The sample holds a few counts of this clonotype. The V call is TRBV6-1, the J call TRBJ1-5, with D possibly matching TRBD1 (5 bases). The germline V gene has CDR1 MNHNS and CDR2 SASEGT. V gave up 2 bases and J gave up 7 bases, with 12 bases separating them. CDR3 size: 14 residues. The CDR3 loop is CASSEFQGTQPQHF. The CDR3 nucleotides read TGTGCCAGCAGTGAATTTCAGGGCACCCAGCCCCAGCATTTT.

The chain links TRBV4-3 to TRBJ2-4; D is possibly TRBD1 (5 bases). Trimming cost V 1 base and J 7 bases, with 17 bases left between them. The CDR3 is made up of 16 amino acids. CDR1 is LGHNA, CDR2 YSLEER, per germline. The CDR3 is CASSQGAGRNRNIQYF. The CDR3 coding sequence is TGCGCCAGCAGCCAAGGGGCAGGGCGAAATAGGAACATTCAGTACTTC.

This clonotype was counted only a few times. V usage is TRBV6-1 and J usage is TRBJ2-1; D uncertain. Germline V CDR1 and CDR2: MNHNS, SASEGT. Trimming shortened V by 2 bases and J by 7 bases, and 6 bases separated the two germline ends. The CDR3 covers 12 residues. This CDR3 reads CASSEQRNEQFF. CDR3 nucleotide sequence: TGTGCCAGCAGTGAACAACGAAATGAGCAGTTCTTC.

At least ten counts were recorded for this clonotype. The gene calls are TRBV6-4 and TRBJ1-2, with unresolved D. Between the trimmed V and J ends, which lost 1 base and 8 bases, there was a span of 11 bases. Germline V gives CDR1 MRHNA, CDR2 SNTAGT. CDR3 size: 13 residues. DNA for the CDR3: TGTGCCAGCAGTGACTGGTCAGCGTTGGGCTACACCTTC. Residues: CASSDWSALGYTF.

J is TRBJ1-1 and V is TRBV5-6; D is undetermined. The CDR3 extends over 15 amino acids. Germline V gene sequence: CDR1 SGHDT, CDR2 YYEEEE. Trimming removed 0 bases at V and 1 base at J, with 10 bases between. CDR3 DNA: TGTGCCAGCAGCTTGGGGGGTATAACGAACACTGAAGCTTTCTTT. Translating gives CASSLGGITNTEAFF.

The CDR3 region has the DNA TGTGCCAGCAGCTTCATCAGGGTCCATGAGCAGTTCTTC. It yields the protein CASSFIRVHEQFF. The chain has TRBV5-4 and TRBJ2-1; a weak D match, TRBD1 (5 bases). This CDR3 contains 13 residues. CDR1 and CDR2 from the germline V gene are SGHNT and YYREEE (reference sequence). V was trimmed by 2 bases and J by 8 bases, leaving 11 bases between them.

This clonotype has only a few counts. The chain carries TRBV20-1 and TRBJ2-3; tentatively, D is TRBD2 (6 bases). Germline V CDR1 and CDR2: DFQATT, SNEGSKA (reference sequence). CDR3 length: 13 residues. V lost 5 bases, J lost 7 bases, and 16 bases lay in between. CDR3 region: CSAPAAGINTQYF. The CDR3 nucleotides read TGCAGTGCTCCGGCGGCGGGGATAAATACGCAGTATTTT.

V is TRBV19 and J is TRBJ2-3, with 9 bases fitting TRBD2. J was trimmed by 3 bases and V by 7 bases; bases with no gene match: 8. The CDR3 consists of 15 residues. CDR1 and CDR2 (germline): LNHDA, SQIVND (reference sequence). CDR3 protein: CASTQRGARTDTQYF. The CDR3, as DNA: TGTGCCAGTACCCAGCGGGGGGCCCGAACAGATACGCAGTATTTT. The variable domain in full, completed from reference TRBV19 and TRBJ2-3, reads DGGITQSPKYLFRKEGQNVTLSCEQNLNHDAMYWYRQDPGQGLRLIYYSQIVNDFQKGDIAEGYSVSREKKESFPLTVTSAQKNPTAFYLCASTQRGARTDTQYFGPGTRLTVL.

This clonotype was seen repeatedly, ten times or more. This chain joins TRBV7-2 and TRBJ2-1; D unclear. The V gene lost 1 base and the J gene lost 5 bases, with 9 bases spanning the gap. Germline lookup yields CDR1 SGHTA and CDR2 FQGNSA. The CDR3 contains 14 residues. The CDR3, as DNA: TGTGCCAGCAGCTTAGGCTTCCCGCACAATGAGCAGTTCTTC. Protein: CASSLGFPHNEQFF.

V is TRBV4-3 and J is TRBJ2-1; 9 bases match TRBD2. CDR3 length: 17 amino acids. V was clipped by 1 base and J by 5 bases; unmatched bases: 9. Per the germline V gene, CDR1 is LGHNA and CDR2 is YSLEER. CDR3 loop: CASSQAAGGVFHNEQFF. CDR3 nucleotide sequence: TGCGCCAGCAGCCAAGCTGCGGGGGGGGTTTTCCACAATGAGCAGTTCTTC.

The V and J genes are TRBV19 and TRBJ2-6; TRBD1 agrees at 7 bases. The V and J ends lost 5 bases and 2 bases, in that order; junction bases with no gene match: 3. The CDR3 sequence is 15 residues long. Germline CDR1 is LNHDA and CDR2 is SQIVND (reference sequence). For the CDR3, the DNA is TGTGCCAGTAGTCGCGACAGGGCTGGGGCCAACGTCCTGACTTTC. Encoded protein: CASSRDRAGANVLTF.

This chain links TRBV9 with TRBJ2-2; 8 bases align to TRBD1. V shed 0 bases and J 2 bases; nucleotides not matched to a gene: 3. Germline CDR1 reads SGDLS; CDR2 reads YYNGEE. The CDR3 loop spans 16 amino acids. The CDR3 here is CASSVDQGANTGELFF. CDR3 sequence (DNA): TGTGCCAGCAGCGTAGATCAGGGGGCCAACACCGGGGAGCTGTTTTTT.

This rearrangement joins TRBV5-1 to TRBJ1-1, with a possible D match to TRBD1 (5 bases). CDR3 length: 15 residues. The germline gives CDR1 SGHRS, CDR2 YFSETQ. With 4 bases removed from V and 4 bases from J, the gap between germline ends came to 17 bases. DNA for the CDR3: TGCGCCAGCAGCCAGGGAGGGGTCGGAGTCACTGAAGCTTTCTTT. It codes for CASSQGGVGVTEAFF.